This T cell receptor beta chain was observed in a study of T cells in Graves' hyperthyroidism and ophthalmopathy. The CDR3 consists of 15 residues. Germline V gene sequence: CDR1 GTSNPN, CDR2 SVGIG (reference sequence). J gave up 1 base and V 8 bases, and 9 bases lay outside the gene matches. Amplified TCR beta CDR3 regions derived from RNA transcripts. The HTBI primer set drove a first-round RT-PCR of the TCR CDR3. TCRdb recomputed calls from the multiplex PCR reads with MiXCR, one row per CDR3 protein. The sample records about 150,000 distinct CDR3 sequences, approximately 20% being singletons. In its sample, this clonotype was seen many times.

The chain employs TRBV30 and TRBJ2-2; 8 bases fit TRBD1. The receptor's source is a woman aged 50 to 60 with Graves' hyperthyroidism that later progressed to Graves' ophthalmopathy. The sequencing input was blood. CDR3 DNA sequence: TGTGCCGTGGACCCGGGGACAGGGAACACCGGGGAGCTGTTTTTT. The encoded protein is CAVDPGTGNTGELFF. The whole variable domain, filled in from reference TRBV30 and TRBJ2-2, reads SQTIHQWPATLVQPVGSPLSLECTVEGTSNPNLYWYRQAAGRGLQLLFYSVGIGQISSEVPQNLSASRPQDRQFILSSKKLLLSDSGFYLCAVDPGTGNTGELFFGEGSRLTVL.